Below, 23 T cell receptor beta chains from the same sample are listed, as sequenced in a study of identical twins. One entry per CDR3 protein, called by TCRdb with MiXCR from the 5' RACE reads. The sample contains some 1,600,000 distinct CDR3 sequences, under 35% of which appear only once. The sample taken for sequencing was cord blood. These receptors all come from a newborn girl in good health.

The chain carries TRBV19 and TRBJ2-4; a weak D match, TRBD2 (5 bases). V was clipped by 3 bases and J by 13 bases, with 19 bases between them. CDR3 length: 14 amino acids. CDR1 LNHDA and CDR2 SQIVND come from the germline V gene (reference sequence). The CDR3, as DNA: TGTGCCAGTAGTATCTCGAGCGGCTCTAGGGAGCAGTACTTC. Translated, it gives CASSISSGSREQYF.

This clonotype has only a few counts. The rearrangement uses TRBV28 and TRBJ1-5, with D hard to call. Trimming left V 8 bases short and J 5 bases short, with 10 bases between. This CDR3 contains 12 residues. In germline, CDR1 is MDHEN, CDR2 SYDVKM. The CDR3 spells CASRLQYQPQHF. The CDR3 DNA reads as TGTGCCAGCCGATTGCAGTATCAGCCCCAGCATTTT.

Details on this clonotype: A read error may account for a junction end that differs from germline. The chain has TRBV27 and TRBJ1-5; 10 bases are a match to TRBD1. CDR3 length equals 19 residues. From germline, CDR1 is MNHEY and CDR2 SMNVEV (reference sequence). The CDR3 loop reads CANSLLGDRGFYSNQPQHF. CDR3 DNA sequence: TGTGCCAACAGTTTACTTGGGGACAGGGGCTTTTATAGCAATCAGCCCCAGCATTTT.

The V gene is TRBV7-9, the J gene TRBJ2-1; D might be TRBD1 (6 bases). Germline lookup yields CDR1 SEHNR and CDR2 FQNEAQ (reference sequence). V was shortened by 0 bases and J by 4 bases, with 13 bases between the two germline ends. The CDR3 runs to 16 residues. The CDR3 nucleotides are TGTGCCAGCAGCTTAGCGAAGACAGGATATTACAATGAGCAGTTCTTC. Protein sequence: CASSLAKTGYYNEQFF.

The V call is TRBV7-2, the J call TRBJ2-1, with D possibly matching TRBD2 (7 bases). The ends were cut back, 3 bases at V and 5 bases at J, with 20 bases in the middle. In germline, CDR1 is SGHTA, CDR2 FQGNSA. CDR3 length: 17 residues. CDR3 residues: CASSFSAGARLHNEQFF. The CDR3 DNA is TGTGCCAGCAGCTTCTCGGCGGGGGCAAGGCTCCACAATGAGCAGTTCTTC.

The genes are TRBV7-2 and TRBJ2-7, with TRBD2 identical over 9 bases. After removal of 2 bases from V and 7 bases from J, the junction contained 9 bases not matched to a gene. In germline, CDR1 is SGHTA, CDR2 FQGNSA. The CDR3 is made up of 15 amino acids. The DNA of the CDR3 is TGTGCCAGCAGCTTATTGAGCGGGGGGATCGATGAGCAGTACTTC. Its protein is CASSLLSGGIDEQYF.

This clonotype has only one observation. The rearrangement uses TRBV3-1 and TRBJ2-1, with 9 bases identical to TRBD2. Germline assignment: CDR1 LGHDT and CDR2 YNNKEL (reference sequence). V shed 1 base and J 1 base; nucleotides not matched to a gene: 17. This CDR3 region has 21 residues. This CDR3 is CASSQALGLAGWAVSYNEQFF. The DNA for the CDR3 is TGTGCCAGCAGCCAAGCGTTAGGGCTAGCGGGATGGGCCGTATCCTACAATGAGCAGTTCTTC.

This chain connects TRBV20-1 to TRBJ1-1, with 7 bases fitting TRBD1. The CDR3 has 15 residues. From germline, CDR1 is DFQATT and CDR2 SNEGSKA (reference sequence). V was clipped by 4 bases and J by 1 base; unmatched bases: 9. CDR3 protein: CSAMSHRTGNTEAFF. In DNA form, the CDR3 reads TGCAGTGCTATGAGTCACCGGACAGGGAACACTGAAGCTTTCTTT.

This clonotype came up once. The rearrangement uses TRBV13 and TRBJ2-3; a weak D match, TRBD2 (7 bases). V lost 6 bases, J lost 5 bases, and 18 bases lay in between. Germline V gene sequence: CDR1 PRHDT, CDR2 FYEKMQ (reference sequence). The CDR3 contains 15 residues. The CDR3 region is CASRPSGGGVDTQYF. The CDR3 DNA follows: TGTGCCAGCAGGCCTAGCGGAGGGGGTGTAGATACGCAGTATTTT. Using reference TRBV13 and TRBJ2-3 for the parts outside the CDR3, the full variable domain is AAGVIQSPRHLIKEKRETATLKCYPIPRHDTVYWYQQGPGQDPQFLISFYEKMQSDKGSIPDRFSAQQFSDYHSELNMSSLELGDSALYFCASRPSGGGVDTQYFGPGTRLTVL.

This clonotype was found a few times. The chain recombines TRBV11-1 with TRBJ2-2, with D hard to call. CDR1 and CDR2 from the germline V gene are SGHAT and FQDESV (reference sequence). This CDR3 comprises 14 residues. V shed 5 bases and J shed 7 bases, with 14 bases lying between them. The CDR3 reads CASSRDPGIGELFF. In DNA, the CDR3 is TGTGCCAGCAGCCGAGACCCAGGTATCGGGGAGCTGTTTTTT.

The V and J genes are TRBV18 and TRBJ2-5, with 8 bases matching TRBD1. CDR1 and CDR2 from the germline V gene are KGHSH and LQKENI. J gave up 11 bases and V 2 bases, and 7 bases lay outside the gene matches. The CDR3 loop spans 13 amino acids. CDR3 coding DNA: TGTGCCAGCTCACCAAAGGACAGGGTGGAGCAGTACTTC. Residues: CASSPKDRVEQYF.

In this sample, this clonotype turned up a few times. The chain uses TRBV29-1 and TRBJ2-7; D possibly uses TRBD1 or TRBD2 (5 bases each). The V and J ends lost 6 bases and 2 bases respectively, with 11 bases between them. This CDR3 is built from 12 residues. Germline lookup yields CDR1 SQVTM and CDR2 ANQGSEA. The CDR3 spells CSVSLGAYEQYF. The CDR3 coding sequence is TGCAGCGTCTCACTGGGGGCCTACGAGCAGTACTTC.

The genes are TRBV7-9 and TRBJ1-2; D ambiguous. Germline V gene lookup returns CDR1 SEHNR and CDR2 FQNEAQ (reference sequence). There are 11 residues in the CDR3. V gave up 1 base and J gave up 6 bases, with 3 bases separating them. This chain's CDR3 is CASSLDDGYTF. In DNA, the CDR3 is TGTGCCAGCAGCTTAGATGATGGCTACACCTTC.

This clonotype has a handful of counts. The rearrangement links TRBV20-1 to TRBJ1-6; 8 bases fit TRBD1. CDR1 is DFQATT and CDR2 is SNEGSKA in the germline V gene (reference sequence). The CDR3 contains 14 residues. The J segment lost 14 bases and the V segment lost 0 bases, leaving 9 bases of the junction unmatched. This CDR3 reads CSARDRAGGFTLHF. CDR3 coding DNA: TGCAGTGCTAGAGATCGGGCAGGGGGCTTCACCCTCCACTTT.

This clonotype was recorded a few times. J is TRBJ1-1 and V is TRBV12-3 or TRBV12-4; D is undetermined. The CDR3 spans 16 residues. V was shortened by 6 bases and J by 4 bases, with 21 bases between the two germline ends. CDR3 DNA: TGTGCCAGCAGCCCCCGACCAGGAGACTCATTCACTGAAGCTTTCTTT. Protein sequence: CASSPRPGDSFTEAFF.

This chain connects TRBV7-2 to TRBJ2-7; D gene unclear. Trimming left V 0 bases short and J 4 bases short, with 10 bases between. The germline V gene has CDR1 SGHTA and CDR2 FQGNSA. CDR3 length: 14 amino acids. CDR3 protein: CASSLAPYWYEQYF. The CDR3 nucleotides are TGTGCCAGCAGCTTAGCACCTTATTGGTACGAGCAGTACTTC.

In this sample, this clonotype turned up a few times. This chain links TRBV29-1 with TRBJ1-2; perhaps TRBD1 as D (5 bases). Germline CDR1 reads SQVTM; CDR2 reads ANQGSEA. V gave up 1 base and J gave up 1 base, with 10 bases separating them. There are 14 residues in the CDR3. The CDR3 loop is CSVEGQLLNYGYTF. Here the CDR3 DNA reads TGCAGCGTTGAAGGACAGCTTCTTAACTATGGCTACACCTTC.

V is TRBV30 and J is TRBJ2-7, with TRBD2 matching 8 bases. There are 14 residues in the CDR3. Per germline, CDR1 GTSNPN and CDR2 SVGIG (reference sequence). The V gene end was trimmed by 3 bases and the J gene end by 3 bases; junction bases not matched to a gene: 7. DNA of the CDR3: TGTGCCTGGAGGGCTAGCGGGCGGAACTACGAGCAGTACTTC. Its translation is CAWRASGRNYEQYF.

The J gene is TRBJ2-7, the V gene TRBV18; D gene unclear. With 1 base removed from V and 0 bases from J, the gap between germline ends came to 7 bases. CDR3 length: 14 amino acids. The germline gives CDR1 KGHSH, CDR2 LQKENI. The CDR3 nucleotides read TGTGCCAGCTCACCACGGGTCCGCTCCTACGAGCAGTACTTC. Protein sequence: CASSPRVRSYEQYF.

A few counts support this clonotype. V gene TRBV6-2 or TRBV6-3 combines with J gene TRBJ1-4; D not certain. This CDR3 is built from 15 residues. V shed 5 bases and J shed 4 bases, with 14 bases lying between them. Germline V gene lookup returns CDR1 MNHEY and CDR2 SVGEGT. This CDR3 reads CASSHWTEVNEKLFF. CDR3 nucleotides: TGTGCCAGCAGTCATTGGACGGAGGTTAATGAAAAACTGTTTTTT.

This chain connects TRBV20-1 to TRBJ2-7; 12 bases are shared with TRBD1. Germline V gene sequence: CDR1 DFQATT, CDR2 SNEGSKA (reference sequence). Losses at the gene ends were 3 bases for V and 3 bases for J; bases not matched to a gene: 12. The CDR3 spans 17 residues. CDR3 in amino acids: CSARGDRGLGADYEQYF. In nucleotides, the CDR3 is TGCAGTGCTAGGGGGGACAGGGGGCTAGGAGCGGACTACGAGCAGTACTTC.

This chain uses TRBV20-1 with TRBJ2-7; D not resolved. Trimming shortened V by 0 bases and J by 7 bases, and 19 bases separated the two germline ends. This CDR3 is built from 15 residues. Germline V gene data show CDR1 as DFQATT and CDR2 as SNEGSKA (reference sequence). CDR3 amino acids: CSARDSGSPYNEQYF. Here the CDR3 DNA reads TGCAGTGCTAGAGATTCTGGGTCCCCTTACAATGAGCAGTACTTC.

This clonotype turned up a few times. DNA for the CDR3: TGCGCCAGCAGTGATTTGCGCCCCACAGATACGCAGTATTTT. Residues: CASSDLRPTDTQYF. The chain links TRBV10-2 to TRBJ2-3; D is unresolved. Germline CDR1 reads WSHSY; CDR2 reads SAAADI. The CDR3 has 14 residues. V was pared by 3 bases and J by 2 bases, with 9 bases between.